The 8 T cell receptor beta chains below were found in one sample sequenced in a study of blood T cell repertoires in COVID-19 (TCRdb year 2020). The library was obtained by the immunoSEQ multiplex PCR assay. Drawn from immuneACCESS, this table holds only the in-frame rearrangements with V and J called that TCRdb kept. Clones are partly lost; checked studies trace under half to an unresolved V gene and leave the rest unexplained. Across this sample there are over 55,000 clones, with 70% to 85% seen only once. Of the sample, 35% to 40% is held by the ten largest clones. The sequencing input was peripheral blood. All receptors derive from a woman between 70 and 85 years old with acute or convalescent COVID-19.

This chain links TRBV9 with TRBJ2-2, with D possibly TRBD1 on 5 matching bases. The CDR3 has 14 residues. The V gene lost 1 base and the J gene lost 1 base, with 5 bases spanning the gap. Per the germline V gene, CDR1 is SGDLS and CDR2 is YYNGEE. Here the CDR3 DNA reads TGTGCCAGCAGCGTAACAGGGAACACCGGGGAGCTGTTTTTT. Encoded protein: CASSVTGNTGELFF. Full variable domain (rest looked up from reference TRBV9 and TRBJ2-2): DSGVTQTPKHLITATGQRVTLRCSPRSGDLSVYWYQQSLDQGLQFLIQYYNGEERAKGNILERFSAQQFPDLHSELNLSSLELGDSALYFCASSVTGNTGELFFGEGSRLTVL.

The rearrangement uses TRBV2 and TRBJ1-5; no firm D call. CDR3 size: 13 residues. The germline gives CDR1 SNHLY, CDR2 FYNNEI. With 4 bases removed from V and 4 bases from J, the gap between germline ends came to 8 bases. The CDR3 region has the DNA TGTGCCAGCAGTGCCGACGGGAATCAGCCCCAGCATTTT. Translated: CASSADGNQPQHF.

There are a few counts of this clone. DNA of the CDR3: TGTGCCAGCAGTTTAAGGGGTGAAGCTTTCTTT. Translation: CASSLRGEAFF. This sequence joins TRBV12-3 or TRBV12-4 and TRBJ1-1, with a tentative D call TRBD1 (5 bases). CDR3 length: 11 residues. Trimming took 2 bases from V and 7 from J, leaving 5 bases between them.

V gene TRBV4-1 combines with J gene TRBJ2-7; D not certain. V lost 0 bases, J lost 0 bases, and 6 bases lay in between. Per germline, CDR1 MGHRA and CDR2 YSYEKL. CDR3 length: 14 residues. This CDR3 is CASSQDLVSYEQYF. CDR3 DNA sequence: TGCGCCAGCAGCCAAGATTTAGTCTCCTACGAGCAGTACTTC.

The chain employs TRBV3-1 (or the pseudogene TRBV3-2) and TRBJ1-2; TRBD1 is a possible D gene (5 bases). The ends were cut back, 1 base at V and 6 bases at J, with 9 bases in the middle. The CDR3 spans 13 residues. From germline, CDR1 is LGHDT and CDR2 YNNKEL (reference sequence). CDR3 residues: CASSQASGDGYTF. CDR3 sequence (DNA): TGTGCCAGCAGCCAAGCCTCGGGGGATGGCTACACCTTC.

The V call is TRBV5-1, the J call TRBJ1-1; D is ambiguous. Trimming stripped 7 bases from V and 1 base from J, with 11 bases between. The CDR3 contains 13 residues. Germline-derived CDR1 and CDR2 are SGHRS and YFSETQ. CDR3 sequence reads: CASRERENTEAFF. The DNA for the CDR3 is TGCGCCAGCCGTGAGCGGGAGAACACTGAAGCTTTCTTT. The variable domain in full, completed from reference TRBV5-1 and TRBJ1-1, reads KAGVTQTPRYLIKTRGQQVTLSCSPISGHRSVSWYQQTPGQGLQFLFEYFSETQRNKGNFPGRFSGRQFSNSRSEMNVSTLELGDSALYLCASRERENTEAFFGQGTRLTVV.

The CDR3: CASKVRTGVYNEQFF. The CDR3 DNA reads TGTGCCAGTAAAGTCCGGACAGGAGTCTACAATGAGCAGTTCTTC. V and J are TRBV19 and TRBJ2-1; 7 nucleotides match TRBD1. CDR3 size: 15 residues. After removal of 7 bases from V and 3 bases from J, the junction contained 9 bases not matched to a gene. Germline-derived CDR1 and CDR2 are LNHDA and SQIVND (reference sequence).

The V call is TRBV7-2, the J call TRBJ1-2; tentatively, D is TRBD1 (6 bases). Germline values: CDR1 SGHTA, CDR2 FQGNSA. CDR3 length: 15 residues. The V gene lost 10 bases and the J gene lost 4 bases, with 22 bases spanning the gap. This CDR3 is CATQRPGAGAYGYTF. The CDR3, as DNA: TGTGCCACTCAAAGGCCGGGGGCGGGAGCCTATGGCTACACCTTC.